There are a few counts of the clone carrying this TCR beta chain. Antigen: not known. 5'RACE with constant-segment primers yielded barcoded, UMI-tagged TCR alpha and TCR beta cDNA libraries. TCRdb re-analysed the 5' RACE reads in MiXCR, keeping a single row per CDR3 protein. The sample includes about 400,000 distinct CDR3 sequences, roughly 17% seen only once; the top ten take about 22%. The source of the sample is a study of T-cell memory formation after mild COVID-19. As for the study in general: Largely donor-specific TCR clusters were found. Regarding the study as a whole: Contracting CD8+ clones were enriched in EMRA, CD4+ mainly in CM and EM.

The receptor comes from a man younger than 35 who had mild COVID-19 (a few samples of this study predate the infection). Cell type and time point are not known. The material sequenced was PBMCs or a T cell subset sorted from them (not recorded which).

CDR3 amino acids: CASSPLASGRSTQYF. Written as DNA, the CDR3 is TGTGCCAGCAGCCCACTCGCAAGTGGGAGATCGACCCAGTACTTC. The J gene is TRBJ2-5, the V gene TRBV6-6; D may be TRBD2 (5 bases). CDR1 and CDR2 from the germline V gene are MNHNY and SVGAGI (reference sequence). The CDR3 runs to 15 residues. V gave up 6 bases and J gave up 7 bases, with 21 bases separating them.